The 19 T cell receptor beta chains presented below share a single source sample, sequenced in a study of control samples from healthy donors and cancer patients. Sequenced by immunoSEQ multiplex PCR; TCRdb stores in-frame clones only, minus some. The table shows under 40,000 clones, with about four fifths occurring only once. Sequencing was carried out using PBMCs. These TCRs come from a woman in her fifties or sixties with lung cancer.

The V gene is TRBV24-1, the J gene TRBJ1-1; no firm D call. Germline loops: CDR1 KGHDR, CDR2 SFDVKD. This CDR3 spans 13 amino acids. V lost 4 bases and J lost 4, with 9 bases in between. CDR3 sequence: CATSEGSGTEAFF. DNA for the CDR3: TGTGCCACCAGTGAGGGGAGCGGCACTGAAGCTTTCTTT.

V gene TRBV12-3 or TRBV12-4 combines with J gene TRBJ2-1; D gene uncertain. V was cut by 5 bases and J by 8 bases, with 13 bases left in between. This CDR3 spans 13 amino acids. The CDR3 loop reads CASSTQRFDEQFF. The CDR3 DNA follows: TGTGCCAGCAGTACCCAAAGGTTCGATGAGCAGTTCTTC.

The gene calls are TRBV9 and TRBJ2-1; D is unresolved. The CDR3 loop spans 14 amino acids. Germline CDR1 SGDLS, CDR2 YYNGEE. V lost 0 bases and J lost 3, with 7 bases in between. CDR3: CASSVGTDYNEQFF. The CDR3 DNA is TGTGCCAGCAGCGTAGGGACGGACTACAATGAGCAGTTCTTC.

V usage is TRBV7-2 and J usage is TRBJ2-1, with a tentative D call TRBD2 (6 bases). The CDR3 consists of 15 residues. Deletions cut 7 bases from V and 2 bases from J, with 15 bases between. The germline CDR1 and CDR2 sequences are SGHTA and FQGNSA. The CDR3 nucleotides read TGTGCCAGCACCGGGAGCGGGCTCCCCTACAATGAGCAGTTCTTC. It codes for CASTGSGLPYNEQFF.

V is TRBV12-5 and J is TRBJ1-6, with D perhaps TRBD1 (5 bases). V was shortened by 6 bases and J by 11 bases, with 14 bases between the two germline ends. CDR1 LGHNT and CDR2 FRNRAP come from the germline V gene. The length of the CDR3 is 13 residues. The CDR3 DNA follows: TGTGCTAGTGGGGGGACGGGAGGAACACCCCTCCACTTT. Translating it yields CASGGTGGTPLHF.

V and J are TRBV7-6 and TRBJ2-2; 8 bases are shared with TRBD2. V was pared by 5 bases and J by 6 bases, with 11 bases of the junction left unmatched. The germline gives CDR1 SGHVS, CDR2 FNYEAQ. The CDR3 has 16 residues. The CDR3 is CASSPPPTSVPGELFF. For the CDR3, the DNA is TGTGCCAGCAGCCCGCCCCCGACTAGCGTGCCCGGGGAGCTGTTTTTT. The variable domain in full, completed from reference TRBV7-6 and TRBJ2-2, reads GAGVSQSPRYKVTKRGQDVALRCDPISGHVSLYWYRQALGQGPEFLTYFNYEAQQDKSGLPNDRFSAERPEGSISTLTIQRTEQRDSAMYRCASSPPPTSVPGELFFGEGSRLTVL.

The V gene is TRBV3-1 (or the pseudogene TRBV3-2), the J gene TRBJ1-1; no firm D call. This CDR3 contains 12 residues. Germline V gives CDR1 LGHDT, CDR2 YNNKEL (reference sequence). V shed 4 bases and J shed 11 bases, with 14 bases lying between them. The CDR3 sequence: CASSLGGVAAFF. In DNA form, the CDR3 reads TGTGCCAGCAGCCTAGGTGGGGTCGCGGCTTTCTTT.

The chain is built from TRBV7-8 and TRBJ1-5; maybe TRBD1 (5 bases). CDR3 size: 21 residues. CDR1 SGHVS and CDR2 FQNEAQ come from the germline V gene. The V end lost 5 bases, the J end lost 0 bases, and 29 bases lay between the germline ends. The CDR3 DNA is TGTGCCAGCAGCGCCGGGGGAAACAGATACGATGTAGGATATAGCAATCAGCCCCAGCATTTT. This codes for CASSAGGNRYDVGYSNQPQHF.

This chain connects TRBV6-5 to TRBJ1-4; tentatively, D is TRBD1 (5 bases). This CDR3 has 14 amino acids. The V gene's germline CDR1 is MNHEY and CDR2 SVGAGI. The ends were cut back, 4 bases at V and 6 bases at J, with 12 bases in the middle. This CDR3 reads CASSSIRGDEKLFF. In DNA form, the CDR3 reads TGTGCCAGCAGTTCAATCCGGGGGGATGAAAAACTGTTTTTT.

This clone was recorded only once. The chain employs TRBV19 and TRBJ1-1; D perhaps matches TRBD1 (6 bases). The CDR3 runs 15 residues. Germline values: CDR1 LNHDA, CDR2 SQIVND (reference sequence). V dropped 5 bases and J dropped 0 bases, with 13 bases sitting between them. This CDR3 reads CASSDRIIMNTEAFF. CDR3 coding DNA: TGTGCCAGTAGTGACAGGATTATTATGAACACTGAAGCTTTCTTT.

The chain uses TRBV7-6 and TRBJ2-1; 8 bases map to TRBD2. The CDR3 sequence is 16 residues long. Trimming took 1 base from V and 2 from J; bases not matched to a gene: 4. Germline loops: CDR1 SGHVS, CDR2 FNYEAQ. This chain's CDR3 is CASSLVAGGPYNEQFF. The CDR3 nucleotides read TGTGCCAGCAGCTTAGTGGCGGGAGGACCCTACAATGAGCAGTTCTTC.

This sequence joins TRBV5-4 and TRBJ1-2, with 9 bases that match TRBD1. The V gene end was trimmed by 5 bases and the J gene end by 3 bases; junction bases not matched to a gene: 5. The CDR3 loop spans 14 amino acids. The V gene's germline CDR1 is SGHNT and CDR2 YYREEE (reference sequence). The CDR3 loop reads CASRRQGGHYGYTF. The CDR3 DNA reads TGTGCCAGCAGACGACAGGGGGGACACTATGGCTACACCTTC.

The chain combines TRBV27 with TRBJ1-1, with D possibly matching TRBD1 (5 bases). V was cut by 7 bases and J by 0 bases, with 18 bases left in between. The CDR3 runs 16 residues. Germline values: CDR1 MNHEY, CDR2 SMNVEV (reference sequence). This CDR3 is CASTPRIGRVNTEAFF. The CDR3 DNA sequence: TGTGCCAGCACCCCGAGGATCGGCAGGGTGAACACTGAAGCTTTCTTT.

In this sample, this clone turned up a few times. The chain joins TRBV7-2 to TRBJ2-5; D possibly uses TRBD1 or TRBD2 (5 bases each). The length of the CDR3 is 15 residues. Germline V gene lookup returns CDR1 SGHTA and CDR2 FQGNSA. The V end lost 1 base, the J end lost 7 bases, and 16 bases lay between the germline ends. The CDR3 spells CASSLGPEGQGTQYF. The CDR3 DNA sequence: TGTGCCAGCAGCTTAGGCCCCGAGGGTCAGGGGACCCAGTACTTC.

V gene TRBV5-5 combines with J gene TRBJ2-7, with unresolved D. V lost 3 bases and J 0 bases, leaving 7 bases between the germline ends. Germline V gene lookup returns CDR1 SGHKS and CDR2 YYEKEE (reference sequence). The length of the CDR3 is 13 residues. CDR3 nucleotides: TGTGCCAGCAGCTCCTCCAGCTCCTACGAGCAGTACTTC. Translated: CASSSSSSYEQYF.

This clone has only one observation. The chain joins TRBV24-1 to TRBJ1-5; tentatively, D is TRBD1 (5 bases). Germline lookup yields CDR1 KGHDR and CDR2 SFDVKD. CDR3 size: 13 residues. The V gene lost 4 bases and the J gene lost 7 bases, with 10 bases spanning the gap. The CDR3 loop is CATSESGSQPQHF. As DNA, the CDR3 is TGTGCCACCAGTGAATCAGGGAGCCAGCCCCAGCATTTT.

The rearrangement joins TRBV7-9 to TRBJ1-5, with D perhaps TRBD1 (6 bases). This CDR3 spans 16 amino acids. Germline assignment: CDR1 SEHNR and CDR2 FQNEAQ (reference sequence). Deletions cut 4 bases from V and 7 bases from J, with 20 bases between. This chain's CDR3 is CASSSPGQRDSQPQHF. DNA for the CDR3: TGTGCCAGCAGCTCTCCGGGACAAAGGGATTCGCAGCCCCAGCATTTT.

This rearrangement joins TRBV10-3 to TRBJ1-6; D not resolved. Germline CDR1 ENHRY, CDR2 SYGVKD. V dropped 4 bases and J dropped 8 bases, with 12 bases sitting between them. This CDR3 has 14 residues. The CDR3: CAISAAPRDSPLHF. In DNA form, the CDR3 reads TGTGCCATCAGTGCTGCCCCCCGGGATTCACCCCTCCACTTT.

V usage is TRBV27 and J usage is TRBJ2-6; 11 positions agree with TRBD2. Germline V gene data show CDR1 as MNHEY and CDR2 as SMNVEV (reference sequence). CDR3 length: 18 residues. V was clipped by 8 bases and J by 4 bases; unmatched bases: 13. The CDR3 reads CASGPRLAGGEGANVLTF. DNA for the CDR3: TGTGCCAGCGGACCCCGCCTAGCGGGGGGAGAGGGGGCCAACGTCCTGACTTTC. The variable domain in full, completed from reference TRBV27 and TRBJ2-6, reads EAQVTQNPRYLITVTGKKLTVTCSQNMNHEYMSWYRQDPGLGLRQIYYSMNVEVTDKGDVPEGYKVSRKEKRNFPLILESPSPNQTSLYFCASGPRLAGGEGANVLTFGAGSRLTVL.